The present T cell receptor beta chain was sequenced within a study of tumor and adjacent non-tumor tissue in lung cancer. Note on this clonotype: This CDR3 fails to terminate in the conserved phenylalanine or tryptophan, so it likely reflects a read error.

A modified ARM-PCR protocol with three rounds of nested PCR amplified TCRbeta. Via MiXCR, TCRdb re-called the multiplex PCR reads, giving one row per CDR3 protein. The data show fewer than 120,000 distinct CDR3 sequences, with over 75% seen just once and approximately 24% held by the top ten. RNA was extracted from bulk tissue without any cell sorting. This CDR3 is 13 amino acids long. Germline-derived CDR1 and CDR2 are SGHAT and FQDESV (reference sequence). V was clipped by 6 bases and J by 4 bases, with 13 bases between them. The TCR sequence derives from a man aged 65 to 85 with non-small cell lung cancer. J is TRBJ2-7 and V is TRBV11-1; no clear D gene. The sample taken for sequencing was lung tumor tissue. The CDR3: CASSLFGVYEQYI. The CDR3 nucleotides are TGTGCCAGCAGTTTGTTTGGTGTATACGAGCAGTACATC.